Below are 20 T cell receptor beta chains sequenced from a single sample in a study of CD8+ T cells in alopecia areata (dated by TCRdb to 2016 to 2018). The library was produced with the immunoSEQ multiplex PCR assay. For TCR sequencing, RNA was extracted from every sample and reverse transcribed into cDNA to serve as template. As stored in TCRdb, this immuneACCESS dataset retains in-frame rearrangements with V and J assigned. A fraction of the clones does not appear; measured against another copy, unresolved V genes explain less than half of the discrepancy, and the remainder lacks a known reason. This sample gives tens of thousands of clones in total; roughly 60% of them show up just once. 3.5% to 5% of the sample is in the top ten clones. In four or five patients from the biomarker study, CD4+ cells were sorted further to obtain CD25+CD127- cells. The specimen was CD4+ Tregs sorted from blood. These receptors came from a human donor with alopecia areata.

This clone has a handful of counts. The rearrangement joins TRBV29-1 to TRBJ1-4; D not resolved. The CDR3 consists of 14 residues. Per germline, CDR1 SQVTM and CDR2 ANQGSEA. The V end lost 3 bases, the J end lost 6 bases, and 14 bases lay between the germline ends. CDR3 in amino acids: CSVDGDGSDEKLFF. CDR3 nucleotides: TGCAGCGTTGACGGAGATGGATCGGATGAAAAACTGTTTTTT.

The gene calls are TRBV11-2 and TRBJ2-1; unclear D gene. CDR1 and CDR2 from the germline V gene are SGHAT and FQNNGV. V lost 1 base and J 3 bases, leaving 13 bases between the germline ends. The CDR3 spans 16 residues. Here the CDR3 DNA reads TGTGCCAGCAGCTTAGTGTCCGGGCGAGACTACAATGAGCAGTTCTTC. Translating gives CASSLVSGRDYNEQFF.

This clone showed up just a few times. The chain joins TRBV5-6 to TRBJ2-3, with D perhaps matching TRBD1 (5 bases). The germline gives CDR1 SGHDT, CDR2 YYEEEE. The CDR3 extends over 19 amino acids. Trimming cost V 3 bases and J 2 bases, with 25 bases left between them. CDR3 DNA sequence: TGTGCCAGCAGCTGGTCAGAACAGGCCTCGCCTTCCGCCACAGATACGCAGTATTTT. It codes for CASSWSEQASPSATDTQYF.

This chain's CDR3 is CASSCFPRCSGKKETQYF. The CDR3 DNA reads TGTGCCAGCAGCTGCTTCCCCCGGTGTAGCGGGAAAAAAGAGACCCAGTACTTC. This rearrangement joins TRBV7-2 to TRBJ2-5; 8 nucleotides agree with TRBD2. The CDR3 has 18 amino acids. Germline CDR1 is SGHTA and CDR2 is FQGNSA. J lost 3 bases, V lost 4 bases, and 16 bases had no gene match.

The chain is built from TRBV7-8 and TRBJ2-5, with unresolved D. Germline V gene data show CDR1 as SGHVS and CDR2 as FQNEAQ. V lost 2 bases, J lost 4 bases, and 2 bases lay in between. The CDR3 length is 11 residues. The chain's CDR3 is CASSLSETQYF. The DNA for the CDR3 is TGTGCCAGCAGCTTATCAGAGACCCAGTACTTC.

As to this clone: At one end the junction does not follow the germline gene, possibly because of a read error. The sample carries other DNA sequences with the same CDR3. The chain uses TRBV18 and TRBJ2-3; weak D call: TRBD2 (5 bases). CDR3 length: 16 residues. The germline CDR1 and CDR2 sequences are KGHSH and LQKENI. In DNA, the CDR3 is TGTGCTAGCTCACATCTAGCATCTAATGAGGCAGATACGCAGTATTTT. Amino acids: CASSHLASNEADTQYF.

This sequence joins TRBV4-3 and TRBJ2-3, with TRBD2 as a possible D gene (5 bases). Germline V gives CDR1 LGHNA, CDR2 YSLEER. With 5 bases removed from V and 0 bases from J, the gap between germline ends came to 12 bases. This CDR3 comprises 15 residues. The CDR3 here is CASSSQSGSTDTQYF. In DNA, the CDR3 is TGCGCCAGCAGCTCCCAAAGCGGCAGCACAGATACGCAGTATTTT.

V is TRBV7-2 and J is TRBJ2-2; D unresolved. V was pared by 2 bases and J by 4 bases, with 5 bases between. Germline V gives CDR1 SGHTA, CDR2 FQGNSA. CDR3 size: 13 residues. CDR3 DNA: TGTGCCAGCAGCTTACGGTCCACCGGGGAGCTGTTTTTT. Translating it yields CASSLRSTGELFF.

The chain recombines TRBV7-2 with TRBJ2-7, with TRBD2 matching 11 bases. With 5 bases clipped from V and 3 bases from J, the junction kept 6 bases outside the gene matches. Germline V gene data show CDR1 as SGHTA and CDR2 as FQGNSA. This CDR3 comprises 15 residues. CDR3: CASSTRLAGSYEQYF. The CDR3 bases are TGTGCCAGCAGCACCCGACTAGCGGGAAGCTACGAGCAGTACTTC.

Written as DNA, the CDR3 is TGTGCCAGCAGTGAAGGCGGGGGGGCCACAGATACGCAGTATTTT. Translating gives CASSEGGGATDTQYF. The gene calls are TRBV6-1 and TRBJ2-3; 9 positions agree with TRBD2. The CDR3 runs to 15 residues. The trim removed 1 base at V and 2 bases at J, leaving 1 base unmatched. The germline V gene has CDR1 MNHNS and CDR2 SASEGT.

CDR3 residues: CASSLGGRAYYEQYF. In nucleotides, the CDR3 is TGTGCCAGCAGCTTAGGGGGCAGGGCTTACTACGAGCAGTACTTC. The chain carries TRBV11-2 and TRBJ2-7; D might be TRBD1 (5 bases). Per the germline V gene, CDR1 is SGHAT and CDR2 is FQNNGV. The CDR3 has 15 residues. V was trimmed by 1 base and J by 3 bases, leaving 13 bases between them.

V and J are TRBV10-2 and TRBJ1-4, with 8 bases that match TRBD1. The CDR3 totals 16 residues. V lost 0 bases, J lost 6 bases, and 6 bases stayed unmatched. The germline CDR1 and CDR2 sequences are WSHSY and SAAADI. CDR3 sequence (DNA): TGCGCCAGCAGTGAGTCGGTATACAGGGGGGATGAAAAACTGTTTTTT. Protein: CASSESVYRGDEKLFF.

The chain carries TRBV30 and TRBJ2-3; TRBD2 matches at 7 bases. The CDR3 runs 15 residues. CDR1 is GTSNPN and CDR2 is SVGIG in the germline V gene (reference sequence). The J segment lost 0 bases and the V segment lost 2 bases, leaving 5 bases of the junction unmatched. This chain's CDR3 is CAWSTWEGSTDTQYF. For the CDR3, the DNA is TGTGCCTGGAGTACTTGGGAGGGGAGCACAGATACGCAGTATTTT.

This rearrangement joins TRBV2 to TRBJ1-5; no clear D gene. CDR1 and CDR2 from the germline V gene are SNHLY and FYNNEI. The V gene lost 5 bases and the J gene lost 5 bases, with 13 bases spanning the gap. The CDR3 length is 14 residues. The CDR3, as DNA: TGTGCCAGCAGTCCTCGACAAGTAGATCAGCCCCAGCATTTT. Amino acids: CASSPRQVDQPQHF.

The V and J genes are TRBV7-8 and TRBJ2-2, with 8 bases that match TRBD1. This CDR3 region has 16 residues. With V trimmed by 5 bases and J by 7 bases, 12 bases remained unmatched. Germline V gene sequence: CDR1 SGHVS, CDR2 FQNEAQ. CDR3 residues: CASSKTPRGRVGELFF. The DNA for the CDR3 is TGTGCCAGCAGCAAAACACCCAGGGGGCGGGTCGGGGAGCTGTTTTTT.

This clone showed up just a few times. This chain joins TRBV10-3 and TRBJ1-3, with D unclear. The V gene lost 6 bases and the J gene lost 0 bases, with 12 bases spanning the gap. The V gene's germline CDR1 is ENHRY and CDR2 SYGVKD. The CDR3 extends over 15 amino acids. The CDR3 coding sequence is TGTGCCATCAGAGAGGACGGTCTCTCTGGAAACACCATATATTTT. Translated, it gives CAIREDGLSGNTIYF.

In the case of this clone: Compared with germline, one end of the junction differs, possibly owing to a read error. The chain is built from TRBV6-5 and TRBJ2-7; the match to TRBD1 covers 8 bases. The CDR3 runs to 15 residues. The germline gives CDR1 MNHEY, CDR2 SVGAGI. The CDR3 here is CASSRQGPLSYEQHF. For the CDR3, the DNA is TGTGCCAGCAGCCGACAGGGGCCACTATCCTACGAGCAGCACTTC.

This clone was counted between two and nine times. This chain links TRBV9 with TRBJ2-3; D unclear. Trimming stripped 0 bases from V and 1 base from J, with 9 bases between. From germline, CDR1 is SGDLS and CDR2 YYNGEE. The CDR3 has 15 amino acids. CDR3 nucleotide sequence: TGTGCCAGCAGCGTAGATGTCTACCGCACAGATACGCAGTATTTT. Its translation is CASSVDVYRTDTQYF.

This sequence joins TRBV11-2 and TRBJ2-5; 7 bases fit TRBD2. Germline values: CDR1 SGHAT, CDR2 FQNNGV. The trim removed 4 bases at V and 1 base at J, leaving 3 bases unmatched. The CDR3 has 14 amino acids. In DNA, the CDR3 is TGTGCCAGCAGCTCGGTAGCGGGCCAAGAGACCCAGTACTTC. Its translation: CASSSVAGQETQYF.

The V and J genes are TRBV28 and TRBJ2-3; unclear D gene. Trimming took 6 bases from V and 2 from J, leaving 18 bases between them. Germline loops: CDR1 MDHEN, CDR2 SYDVKM. This CDR3 is 16 amino acids long. The CDR3 is CASSPTRPLNTDTQYF. In nucleotides, the CDR3 is TGTGCCAGCAGCCCTACTCGTCCTCTTAACACAGATACGCAGTATTTT.